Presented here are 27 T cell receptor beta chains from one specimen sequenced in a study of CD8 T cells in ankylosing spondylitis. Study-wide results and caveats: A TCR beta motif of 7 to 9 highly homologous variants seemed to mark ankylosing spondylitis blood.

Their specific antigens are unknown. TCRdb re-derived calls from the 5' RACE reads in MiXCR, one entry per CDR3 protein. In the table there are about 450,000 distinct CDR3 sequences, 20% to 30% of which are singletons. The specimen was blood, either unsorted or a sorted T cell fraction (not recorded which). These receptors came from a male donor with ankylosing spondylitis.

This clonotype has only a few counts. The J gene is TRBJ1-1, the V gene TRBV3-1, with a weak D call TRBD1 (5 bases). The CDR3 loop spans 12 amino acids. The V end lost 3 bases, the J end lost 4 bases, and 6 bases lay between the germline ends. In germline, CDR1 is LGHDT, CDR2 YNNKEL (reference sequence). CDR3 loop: CASSHGGTEAFF. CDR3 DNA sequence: TGTGCCAGCAGCCATGGGGGCACTGAAGCTTTCTTT.

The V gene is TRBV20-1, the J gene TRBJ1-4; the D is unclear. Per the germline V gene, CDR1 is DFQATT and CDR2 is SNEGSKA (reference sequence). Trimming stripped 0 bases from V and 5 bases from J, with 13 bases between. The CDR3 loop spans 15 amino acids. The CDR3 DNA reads TGCAGTGCTAGAGATCGAAGGAGACCGAATGAAAAACTGTTTTTT. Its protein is CSARDRRRPNEKLFF.

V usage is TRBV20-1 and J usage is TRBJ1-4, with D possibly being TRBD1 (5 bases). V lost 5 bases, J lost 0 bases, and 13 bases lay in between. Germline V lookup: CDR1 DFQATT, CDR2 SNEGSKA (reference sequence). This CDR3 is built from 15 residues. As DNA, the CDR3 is TGCAGTGCTTTACCAGGGTTCGCAACTAATGAAAAACTGTTTTTT. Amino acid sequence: CSALPGFATNEKLFF.

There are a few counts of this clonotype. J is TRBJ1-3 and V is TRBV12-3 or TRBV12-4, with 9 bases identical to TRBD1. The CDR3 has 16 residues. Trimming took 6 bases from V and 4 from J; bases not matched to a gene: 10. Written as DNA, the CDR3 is TGTGCCAGCAGCCGTTACAGGGGGCAAGGAGGAAACACCATATATTTT. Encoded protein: CASSRYRGQGGNTIYF.

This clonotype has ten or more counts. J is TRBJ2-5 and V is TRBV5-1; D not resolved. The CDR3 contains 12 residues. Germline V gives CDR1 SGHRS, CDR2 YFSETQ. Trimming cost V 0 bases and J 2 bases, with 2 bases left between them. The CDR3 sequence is CASSLDQETQYF. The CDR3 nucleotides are TGCGCCAGCAGCTTGGATCAAGAGACCCAGTACTTC. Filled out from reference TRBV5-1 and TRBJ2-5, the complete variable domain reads KAGVTQTPRYLIKTRGQQVTLSCSPISGHRSVSWYQQTPGQGLQFLFEYFSETQRNKGNFPGRFSGRQFSNSRSEMNVSTLELGDSALYLCASSLDQETQYFGPGTRLLVL.

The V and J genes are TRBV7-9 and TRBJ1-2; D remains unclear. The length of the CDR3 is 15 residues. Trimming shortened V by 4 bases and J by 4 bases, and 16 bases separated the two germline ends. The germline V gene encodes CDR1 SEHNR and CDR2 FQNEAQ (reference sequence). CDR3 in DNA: TGTGCCAGCAGCTCGTCGGACGGGGTGGTCTATGGCTACACCTTC. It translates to CASSSSDGVVYGYTF.

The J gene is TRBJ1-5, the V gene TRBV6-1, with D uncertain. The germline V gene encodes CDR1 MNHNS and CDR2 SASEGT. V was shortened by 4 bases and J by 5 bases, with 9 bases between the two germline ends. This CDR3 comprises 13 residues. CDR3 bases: TGTGCCAGCAGTGGATTTTTTTATCAGCCCCAGCATTTT. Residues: CASSGFFYQPQHF.

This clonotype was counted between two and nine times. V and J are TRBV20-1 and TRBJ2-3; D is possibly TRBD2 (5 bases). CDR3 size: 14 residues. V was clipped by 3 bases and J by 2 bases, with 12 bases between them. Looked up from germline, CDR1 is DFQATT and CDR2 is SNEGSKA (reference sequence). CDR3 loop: CSASGARDTDTQYF. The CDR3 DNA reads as TGCAGTGCTAGTGGCGCGAGGGACACAGATACGCAGTATTTT.

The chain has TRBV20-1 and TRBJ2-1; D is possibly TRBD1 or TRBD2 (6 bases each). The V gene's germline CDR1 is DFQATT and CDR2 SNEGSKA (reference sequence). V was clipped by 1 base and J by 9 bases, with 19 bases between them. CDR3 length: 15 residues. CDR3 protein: CSARARGGFWGEQFF. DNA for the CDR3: TGCAGTGCTAGAGCACGAGGGGGGTTTTGGGGTGAGCAGTTCTTC.

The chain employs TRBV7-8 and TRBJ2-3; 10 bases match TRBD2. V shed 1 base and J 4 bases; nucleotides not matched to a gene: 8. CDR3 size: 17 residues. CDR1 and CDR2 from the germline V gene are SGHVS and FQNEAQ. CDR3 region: CASSLEMLAGVPDTQYF. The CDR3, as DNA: TGTGCCAGCAGCTTAGAAATGCTAGCGGGAGTCCCAGATACGCAGTATTTT.

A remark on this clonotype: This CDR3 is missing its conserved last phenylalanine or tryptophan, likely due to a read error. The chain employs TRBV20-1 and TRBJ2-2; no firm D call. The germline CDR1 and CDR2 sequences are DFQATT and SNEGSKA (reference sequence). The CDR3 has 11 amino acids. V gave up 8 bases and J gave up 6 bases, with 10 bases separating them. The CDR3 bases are TGCAGTACTTATTATGCCGGGGAGCTGTTTATT. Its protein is CSTYYAGELFI.

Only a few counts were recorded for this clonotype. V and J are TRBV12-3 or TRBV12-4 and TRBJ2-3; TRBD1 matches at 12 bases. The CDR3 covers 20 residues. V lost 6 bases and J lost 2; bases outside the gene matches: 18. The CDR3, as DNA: TGTGCCAGCAGCTTCCTCTACGGGACAGGGGGCCCCCGAAACACAGATACGCAGTATTTT. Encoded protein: CASSFLYGTGGPRNTDTQYF.

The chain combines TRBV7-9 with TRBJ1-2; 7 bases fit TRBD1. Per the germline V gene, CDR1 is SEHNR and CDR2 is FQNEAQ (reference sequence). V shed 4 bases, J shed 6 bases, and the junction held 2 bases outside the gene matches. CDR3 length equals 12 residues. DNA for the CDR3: TGTGCCAGCAGCTCCAGGGGGGATGGCTACACCTTC. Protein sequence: CASSSRGDGYTF.

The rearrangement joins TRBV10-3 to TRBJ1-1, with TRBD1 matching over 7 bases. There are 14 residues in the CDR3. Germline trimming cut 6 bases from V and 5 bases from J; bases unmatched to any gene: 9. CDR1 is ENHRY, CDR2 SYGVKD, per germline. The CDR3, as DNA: TGTGCCATCAGCCCGACAGGGAGGGGAACTGAAGCTTTCTTT. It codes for CAISPTGRGTEAFF.

CDR3 loop: CATSDLLAGEVTDTQYF. DNA of the CDR3: TGTGCCACCAGTGATTTACTAGCGGGAGAGGTCACAGATACGCAGTATTTT. The chain combines TRBV24-1 with TRBJ2-3; 11 bases fit TRBD2. The CDR3 totals 17 residues. Trimming at V came to 1 base and at J to 2 bases, leaving 4 bases not matched to a gene. From germline, CDR1 is KGHDR and CDR2 SFDVKD.

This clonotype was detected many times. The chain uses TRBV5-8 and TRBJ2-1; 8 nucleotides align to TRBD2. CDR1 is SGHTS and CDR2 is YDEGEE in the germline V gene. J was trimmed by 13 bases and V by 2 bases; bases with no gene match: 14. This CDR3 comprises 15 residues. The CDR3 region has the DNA TGTGCCAGCAGCTTAGTCCTGGCGGGAGGATCTGGTCAGTTCTTC. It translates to CASSLVLAGGSGQFF.

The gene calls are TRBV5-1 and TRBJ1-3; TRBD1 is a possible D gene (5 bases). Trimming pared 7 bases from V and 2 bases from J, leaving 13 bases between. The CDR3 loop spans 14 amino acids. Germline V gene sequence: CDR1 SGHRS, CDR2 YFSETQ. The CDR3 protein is CASRDTGAGNTIYF. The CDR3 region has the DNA TGCGCCAGCCGCGATACGGGGGCTGGAAACACCATATATTTT.

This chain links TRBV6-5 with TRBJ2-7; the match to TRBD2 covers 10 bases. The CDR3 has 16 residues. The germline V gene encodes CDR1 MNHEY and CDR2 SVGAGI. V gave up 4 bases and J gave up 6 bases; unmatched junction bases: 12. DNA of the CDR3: TGTGCCAGCAGTTCCCTAGCGGGAGACTATGCTCGCGAGCAGTACTTC. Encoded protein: CASSSLAGDYAREQYF.

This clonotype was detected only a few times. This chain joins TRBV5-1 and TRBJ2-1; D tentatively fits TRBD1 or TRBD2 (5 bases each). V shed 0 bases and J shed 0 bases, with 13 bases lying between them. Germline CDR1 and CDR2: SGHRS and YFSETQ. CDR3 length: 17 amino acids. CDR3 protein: CASSLASGTSSYNEQFF. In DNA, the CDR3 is TGCGCCAGCAGCTTGGCCTCCGGGACCAGCTCCTACAATGAGCAGTTCTTC.

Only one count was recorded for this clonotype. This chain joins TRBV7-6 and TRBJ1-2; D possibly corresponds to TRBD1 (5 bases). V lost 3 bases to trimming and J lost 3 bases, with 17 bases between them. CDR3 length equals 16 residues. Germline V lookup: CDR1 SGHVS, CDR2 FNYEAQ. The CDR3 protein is CASSFIRAGLDYGYTF. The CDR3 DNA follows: TGTGCCAGCAGCTTCATCCGGGCAGGGTTGGACTATGGCTACACCTTC.

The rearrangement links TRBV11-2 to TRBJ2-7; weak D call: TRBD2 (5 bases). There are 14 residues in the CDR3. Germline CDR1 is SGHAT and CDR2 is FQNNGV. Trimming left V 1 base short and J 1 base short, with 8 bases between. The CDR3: CASSLVQRSYEQYF. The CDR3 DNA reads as TGTGCCAGCAGCTTAGTCCAGCGGTCCTACGAGCAGTACTTC.

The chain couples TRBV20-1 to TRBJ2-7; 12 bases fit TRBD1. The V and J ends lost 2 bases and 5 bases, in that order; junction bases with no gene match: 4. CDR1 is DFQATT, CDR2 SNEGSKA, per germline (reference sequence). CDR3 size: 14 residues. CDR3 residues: CSARSGTGGNEQYF. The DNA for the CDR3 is TGCAGTGCTAGATCCGGGACAGGGGGCAACGAGCAGTACTTC.

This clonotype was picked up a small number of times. For the CDR3, the DNA is TGCAGCGTTGGAGGTTGGGGACAGGGGGCGGACACTGAAGCTTTCTTT. Protein: CSVGGWGQGADTEAFF. The genes are TRBV29-1 and TRBJ1-1, with 12 bases that match TRBD1. Trimming removed 4 bases from V and 3 bases from J; junction bases left unmatched: 9. The CDR3 sequence is 16 residues long. Germline V CDR1 and CDR2: SQVTM, ANQGSEA. Supplemented by reference TRBV29-1 and TRBJ1-1, the full variable domain reads SAVISQKPSRDICQRGTSLTIQCQVDSQVTMMFWYRQQPGQSLTLIATANQGSEATYESGFVIDKFPISRPNLTFSTLTVSNMSPEDSSIYLCSVGGWGQGADTEAFFGQGTRLTVV.

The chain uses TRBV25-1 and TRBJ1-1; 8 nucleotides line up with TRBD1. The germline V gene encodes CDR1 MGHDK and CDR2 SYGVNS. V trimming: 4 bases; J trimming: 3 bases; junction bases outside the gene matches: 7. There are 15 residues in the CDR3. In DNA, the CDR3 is TGTGCCAGCAGTGTAACCCAGGGGGCAGACACTGAAGCTTTCTTT. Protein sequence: CASSVTQGADTEAFF.

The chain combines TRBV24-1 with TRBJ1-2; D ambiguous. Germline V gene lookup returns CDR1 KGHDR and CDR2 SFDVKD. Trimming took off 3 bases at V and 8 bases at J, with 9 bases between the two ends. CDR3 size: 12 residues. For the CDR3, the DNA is TGTGCCACCAGTGATCTTACGGGGGGCTACACCTTC. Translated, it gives CATSDLTGGYTF.

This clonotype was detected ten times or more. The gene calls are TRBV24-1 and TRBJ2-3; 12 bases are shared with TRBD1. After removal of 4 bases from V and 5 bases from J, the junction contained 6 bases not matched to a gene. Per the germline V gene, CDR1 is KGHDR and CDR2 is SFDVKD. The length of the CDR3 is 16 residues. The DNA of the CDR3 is TGTGCCACCAGTGACCGGGACAGGGGGCTGGGAGATACGCAGTATTTT. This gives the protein CATSDRDRGLGDTQYF.

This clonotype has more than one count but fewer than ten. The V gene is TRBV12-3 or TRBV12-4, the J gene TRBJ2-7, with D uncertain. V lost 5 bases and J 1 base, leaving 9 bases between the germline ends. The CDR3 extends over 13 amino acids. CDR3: CASSPTWSYEQYF. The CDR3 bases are TGTGCCAGCAGTCCGACTTGGTCCTACGAGCAGTACTTC.